Listed here is a single T cell receptor (beta chain). TCRdb's table, derived via immunoSEQ multiplex PCR, lists solely in-frame clones and lacks some. The table lists about 90,000 clones, 80% to 90% of them singletons. These data belong to a study of blood T cell repertoires in COVID-19. Study information: The United States, Italy and Spain supplied acute and convalescent COVID-19 samples. Nucleic acid was either cDNA or gDNA, and it came from T cells, B-cell-depleted T cells, or PBMCs.

Trimming cost V 5 bases and J 2 bases; bases outside gene matches: 10. The CDR3 totals 17 residues. The germline V gene has CDR1 SGHTA and CDR2 FQGNSA. The clonotype originates from a human donor in a cohort sampled during active COVID-19. Source material: peripheral blood. The chain links TRBV7-2 to TRBJ2-1, with 9 positions matching TRBD2. In DNA, the CDR3 is TGTGCCAGCAGCCCCAGCTCAGCGGGGGGTACCTACAATGAGCAGTTCTTC. Its protein is CASSPSSAGGTYNEQFF.